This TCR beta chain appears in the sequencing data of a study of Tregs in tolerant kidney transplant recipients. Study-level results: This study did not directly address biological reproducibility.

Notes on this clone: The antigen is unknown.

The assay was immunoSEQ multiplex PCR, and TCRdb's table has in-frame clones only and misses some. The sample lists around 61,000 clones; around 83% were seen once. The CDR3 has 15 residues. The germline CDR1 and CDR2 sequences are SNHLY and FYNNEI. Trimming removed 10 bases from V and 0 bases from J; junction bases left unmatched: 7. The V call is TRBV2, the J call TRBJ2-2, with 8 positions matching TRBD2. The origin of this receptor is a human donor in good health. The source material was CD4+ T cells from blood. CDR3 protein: CANQRGPTNTGELFF. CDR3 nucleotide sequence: TGTGCCAACCAGCGGGGGCCTACGAACACCGGGGAGCTGTTTTTT.